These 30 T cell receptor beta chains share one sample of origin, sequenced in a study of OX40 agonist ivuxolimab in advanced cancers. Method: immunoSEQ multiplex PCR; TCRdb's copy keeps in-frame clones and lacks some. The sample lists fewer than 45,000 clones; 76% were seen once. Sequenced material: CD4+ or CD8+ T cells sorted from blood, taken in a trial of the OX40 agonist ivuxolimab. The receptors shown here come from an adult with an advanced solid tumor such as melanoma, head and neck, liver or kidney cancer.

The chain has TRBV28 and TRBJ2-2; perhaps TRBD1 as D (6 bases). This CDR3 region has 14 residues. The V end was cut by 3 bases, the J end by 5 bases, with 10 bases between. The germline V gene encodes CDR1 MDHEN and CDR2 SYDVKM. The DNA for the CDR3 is TGTGCCAGCAGTTTTCTTGGACAGACCGGGGAGCTGTTTTTT. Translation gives CASSFLGQTGELFF.

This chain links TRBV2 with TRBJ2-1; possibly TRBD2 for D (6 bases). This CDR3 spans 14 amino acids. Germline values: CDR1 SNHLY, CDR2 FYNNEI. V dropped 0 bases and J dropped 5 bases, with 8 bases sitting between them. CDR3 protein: CASSEARGDNEQFF. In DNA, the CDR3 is TGTGCCAGCAGTGAAGCGCGGGGCGACAATGAGCAGTTCTTC. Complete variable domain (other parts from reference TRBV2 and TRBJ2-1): EPEVTQTPSHQVTQMGQEVILRCVPISNHLYFYWYRQILGQKVEFLVSFYNNEISEKSEIFDDQFSVERPDGSNFTLKIRSTKLEDSAMYFCASSEARGDNEQFFGPGTRLTVL.

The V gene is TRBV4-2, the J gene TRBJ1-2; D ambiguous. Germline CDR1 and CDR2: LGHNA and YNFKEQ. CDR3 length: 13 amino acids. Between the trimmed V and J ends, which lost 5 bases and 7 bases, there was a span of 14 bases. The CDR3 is CASSLLGLPGYTF. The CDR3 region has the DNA TGTGCCAGCAGCTTGTTGGGCCTCCCTGGCTACACCTTC.

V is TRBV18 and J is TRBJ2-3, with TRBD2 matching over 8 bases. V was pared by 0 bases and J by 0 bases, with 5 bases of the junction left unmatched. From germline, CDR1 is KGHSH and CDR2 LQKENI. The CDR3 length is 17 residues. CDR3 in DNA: TGTGCCAGCTCACCACCGATCCGGGGGGGTAGCACAGATACGCAGTATTTT. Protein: CASSPPIRGGSTDTQYF.

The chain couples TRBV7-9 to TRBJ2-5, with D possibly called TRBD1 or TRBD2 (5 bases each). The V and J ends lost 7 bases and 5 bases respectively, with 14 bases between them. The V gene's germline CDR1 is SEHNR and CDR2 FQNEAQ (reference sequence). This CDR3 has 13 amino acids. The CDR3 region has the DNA TGTGCCAGCACCCCGTGGGGCGGGGAGACCCAGTACTTC. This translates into CASTPWGGETQYF.

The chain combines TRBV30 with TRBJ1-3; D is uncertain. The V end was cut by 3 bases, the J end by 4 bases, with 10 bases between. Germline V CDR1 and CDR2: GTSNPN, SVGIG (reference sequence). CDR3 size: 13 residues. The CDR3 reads CAWRKPGGNTIYF. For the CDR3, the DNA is TGTGCCTGGAGAAAGCCAGGCGGAAACACCATATATTTT.

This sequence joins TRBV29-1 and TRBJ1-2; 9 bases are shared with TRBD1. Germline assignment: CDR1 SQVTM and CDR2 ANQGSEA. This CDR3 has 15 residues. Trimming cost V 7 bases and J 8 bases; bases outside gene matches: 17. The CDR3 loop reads CSDSIPGTGNGGYTF. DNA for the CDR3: TGCAGCGACTCAATCCCCGGGACAGGGAATGGCGGCTACACCTTC.

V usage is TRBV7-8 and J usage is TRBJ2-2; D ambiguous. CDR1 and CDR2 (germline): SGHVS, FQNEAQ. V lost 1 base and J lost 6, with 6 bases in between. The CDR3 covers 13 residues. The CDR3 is CASSLVESGELFF. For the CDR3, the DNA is TGTGCCAGCAGCTTAGTGGAGTCCGGGGAGCTGTTTTTT.

This CDR3 reads CASSQEGNSPLHF. CDR3 DNA sequence: TGTGCCAGCAGCCAGGAGGGGAATTCACCCCTCCACTTT. The V and J genes are TRBV11-2 and TRBJ1-6; D may be TRBD1 (5 bases). The CDR3 totals 13 residues. In germline, CDR1 is SGHAT, CDR2 FQNNGV. Trimming cost V 5 bases and J 7 bases, with 9 bases left between them.

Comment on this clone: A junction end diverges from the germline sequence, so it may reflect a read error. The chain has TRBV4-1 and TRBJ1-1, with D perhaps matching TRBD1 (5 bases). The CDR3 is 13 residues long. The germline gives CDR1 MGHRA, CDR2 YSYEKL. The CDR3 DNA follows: TGCGCCAGCAGCGAAGACAGATACACTGAAGCTTTCTTT. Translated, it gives CASSEDRYTEAFF.

The CDR3 DNA sequence: TGTGCCAGCAGTAAATCAGGGTGGCTCTCCTATAATTCACCCCTCCACTTT. Its protein product is CASSKSGWLSYNSPLHF. The chain carries TRBV5-4 and TRBJ1-6; D possibly corresponds to TRBD1 (5 bases). The CDR3 extends over 17 amino acids. CDR1 is SGHNT and CDR2 is YYREEE in the germline V gene (reference sequence). Trimming took off 5 bases at V and 0 bases at J, with 15 bases between the two ends.

The CDR3 loop reads CASSSWGGIEAFF. The CDR3 DNA is TGTGCCAGCAGCTCCTGGGGGGGTATTGAAGCTTTCTTT. The chain employs TRBV5-4 and TRBJ1-1; D may be TRBD1 (5 bases). V dropped 3 bases and J dropped 7 bases, with 13 bases sitting between them. The germline V gene has CDR1 SGHNT and CDR2 YYREEE (reference sequence). The CDR3 is 13 residues long.

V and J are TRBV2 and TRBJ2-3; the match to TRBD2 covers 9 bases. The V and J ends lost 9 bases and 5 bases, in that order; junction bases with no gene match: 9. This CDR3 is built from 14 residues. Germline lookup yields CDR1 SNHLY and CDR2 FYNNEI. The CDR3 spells CARNAGGPLDTQYF. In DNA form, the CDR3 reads TGTGCCAGAAATGCGGGGGGGCCTTTAGATACGCAGTATTTT. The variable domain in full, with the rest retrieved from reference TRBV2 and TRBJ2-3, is EPEVTQTPSHQVTQMGQEVILRCVPISNHLYFYWYRQILGQKVEFLVSFYNNEISEKSEIFDDQFSVERPDGSNFTLKIRSTKLEDSAMYFCARNAGGPLDTQYFGPGTRLTVL.

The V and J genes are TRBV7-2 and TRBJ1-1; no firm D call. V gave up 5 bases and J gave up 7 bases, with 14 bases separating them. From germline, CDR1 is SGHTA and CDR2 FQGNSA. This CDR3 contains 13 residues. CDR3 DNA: TGTGCCAGCAGCCCAATGCGGGGAGGTGAAGCTTTCTTT. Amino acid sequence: CASSPMRGGEAFF.

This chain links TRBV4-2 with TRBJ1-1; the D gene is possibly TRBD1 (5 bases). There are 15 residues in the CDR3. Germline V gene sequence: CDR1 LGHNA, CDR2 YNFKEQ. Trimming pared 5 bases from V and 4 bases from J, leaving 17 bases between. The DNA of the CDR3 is TGTGCCAGCAGCTCAAGAGGGGCGCGGGGCACTGAAGCTTTCTTT. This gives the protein CASSSRGARGTEAFF.

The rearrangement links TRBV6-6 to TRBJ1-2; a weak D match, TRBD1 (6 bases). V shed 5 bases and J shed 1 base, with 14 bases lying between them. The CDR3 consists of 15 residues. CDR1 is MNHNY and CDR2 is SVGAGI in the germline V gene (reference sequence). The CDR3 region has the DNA TGTGCCAGCAGTGGCCGGGACACCATTAACTATGGCTACACCTTC. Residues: CASSGRDTINYGYTF.

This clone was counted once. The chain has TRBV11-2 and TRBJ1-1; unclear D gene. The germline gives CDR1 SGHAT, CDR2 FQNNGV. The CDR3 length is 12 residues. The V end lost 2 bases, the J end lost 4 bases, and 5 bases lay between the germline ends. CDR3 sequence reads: CASSLQPTEAFF. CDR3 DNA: TGTGCCAGCAGCTTACAGCCCACTGAAGCTTTCTTT.

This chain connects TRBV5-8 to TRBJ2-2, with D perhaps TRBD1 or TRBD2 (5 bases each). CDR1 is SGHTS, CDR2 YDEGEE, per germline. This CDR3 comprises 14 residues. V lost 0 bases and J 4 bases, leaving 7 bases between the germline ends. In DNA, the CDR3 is TGTGCCAGCAGCTTGGACGGGACCACCGGGGAGCTGTTTTTT. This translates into CASSLDGTTGELFF.

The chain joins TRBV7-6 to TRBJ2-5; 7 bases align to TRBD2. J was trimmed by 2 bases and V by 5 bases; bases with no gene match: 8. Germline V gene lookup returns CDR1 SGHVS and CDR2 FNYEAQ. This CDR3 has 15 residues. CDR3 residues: CASSLHHGGQETQYF. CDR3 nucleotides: TGTGCCAGCAGCCTACACCACGGGGGGCAAGAGACCCAGTACTTC.

The CDR3 sequence is CASSESQIFRWDTGELFF. CDR3 coding DNA: TGTGCCAGCAGTGAATCCCAGATATTCAGGTGGGACACCGGGGAGCTGTTTTTT. The rearrangement links TRBV2 to TRBJ2-2; D not resolved. V lost 2 bases, J lost 3 bases, and 19 bases lay in between. Germline-derived CDR1 and CDR2 are SNHLY and FYNNEI. This CDR3 is built from 18 residues.

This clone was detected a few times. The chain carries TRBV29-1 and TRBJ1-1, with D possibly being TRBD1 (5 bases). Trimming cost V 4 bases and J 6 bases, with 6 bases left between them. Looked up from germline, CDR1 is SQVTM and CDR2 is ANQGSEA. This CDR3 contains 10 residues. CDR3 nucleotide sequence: TGCAGCGTTGGGGGGGCTGAAGCTTTCTTT. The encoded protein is CSVGGAEAFF.

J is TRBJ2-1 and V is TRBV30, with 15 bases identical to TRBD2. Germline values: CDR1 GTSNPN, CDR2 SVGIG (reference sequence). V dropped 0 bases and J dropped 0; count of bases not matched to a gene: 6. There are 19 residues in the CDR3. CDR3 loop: CAWSVTGLAGGPSYNEQFF. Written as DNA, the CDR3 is TGTGCCTGGAGTGTCACGGGACTAGCGGGGGGCCCCTCCTACAATGAGCAGTTCTTC.

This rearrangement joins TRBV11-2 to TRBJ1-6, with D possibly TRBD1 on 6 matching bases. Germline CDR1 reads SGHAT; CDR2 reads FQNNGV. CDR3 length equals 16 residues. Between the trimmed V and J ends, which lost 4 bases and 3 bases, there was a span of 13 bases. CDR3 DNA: TGTGCCAGCAGCTCAGAATACAGGGTCTATAATTCACCCCTCCACTTT. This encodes CASSSEYRVYNSPLHF.

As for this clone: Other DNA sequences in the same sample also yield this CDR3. The CDR3 loop reads CSVARQGSEAFF. The CDR3 DNA sequence: TGCAGCGTCGCGCGGCAGGGGTCTGAAGCTTTCTTT. V gene TRBV29-1 combines with J gene TRBJ1-1, with D possibly matching TRBD1 (6 bases). Germline CDR1 reads SQVTM; CDR2 reads ANQGSEA. The CDR3 extends over 12 amino acids. Trimming took 6 bases from V and 6 from J, leaving 14 bases between them.

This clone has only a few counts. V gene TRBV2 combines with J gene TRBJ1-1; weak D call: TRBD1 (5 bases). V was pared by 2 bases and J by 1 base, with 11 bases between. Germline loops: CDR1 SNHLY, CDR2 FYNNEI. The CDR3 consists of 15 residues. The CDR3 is CASSELGTRNTEAFF. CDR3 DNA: TGTGCCAGCAGTGAACTGGGGACCAGGAACACTGAAGCTTTCTTT.

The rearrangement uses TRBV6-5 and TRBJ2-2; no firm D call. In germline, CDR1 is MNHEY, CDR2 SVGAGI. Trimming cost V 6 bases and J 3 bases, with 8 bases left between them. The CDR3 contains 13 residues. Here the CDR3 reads CASRKGYTGELFF. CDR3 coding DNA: TGTGCCAGCAGGAAGGGTTACACCGGGGAGCTGTTTTTT.

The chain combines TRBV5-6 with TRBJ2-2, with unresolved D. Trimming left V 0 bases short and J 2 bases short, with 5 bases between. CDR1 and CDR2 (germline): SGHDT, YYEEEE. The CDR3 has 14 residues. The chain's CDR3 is CASSLGSNTGELFF. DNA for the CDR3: TGTGCCAGCAGCTTGGGAAGTAACACCGGGGAGCTGTTTTTT.

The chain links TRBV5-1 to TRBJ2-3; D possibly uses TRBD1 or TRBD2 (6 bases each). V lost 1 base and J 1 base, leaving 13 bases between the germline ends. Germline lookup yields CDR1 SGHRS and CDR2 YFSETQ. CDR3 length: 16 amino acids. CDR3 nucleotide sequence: TGCGCCAGCAGCTTGAGGGGGGTGGTTGGCACAGATACGCAGTATTTT. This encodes CASSLRGVVGTDTQYF.

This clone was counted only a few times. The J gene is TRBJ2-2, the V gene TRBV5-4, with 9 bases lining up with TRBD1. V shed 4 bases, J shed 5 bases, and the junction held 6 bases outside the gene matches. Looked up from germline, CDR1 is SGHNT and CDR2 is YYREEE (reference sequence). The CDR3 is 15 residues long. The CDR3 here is CASSVLGQGTGELFF. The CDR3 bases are TGTGCCAGCAGCGTTTTGGGACAGGGAACCGGGGAGCTGTTTTTT.

The CDR3 reads CASSLGTGSYGYTF. In DNA, the CDR3 is TGTGCCAGCAGCTTAGGGACAGGGAGCTATGGCTACACCTTC. The chain has TRBV7-8 and TRBJ1-2, with TRBD1 matching 8 bases. Trimming took 1 base from V and 4 from J; bases not matched to a gene: 2. Germline-derived CDR1 and CDR2 are SGHVS and FQNEAQ. The length of the CDR3 is 14 residues.